What follows are 10 T cell receptor beta chains derived from one specimen sequenced in a study of cytomegalovirus exposure and HLA in healthy donors. PCR involved 60 Vbeta and 13 Jbeta primers. Generated by immunoSEQ multiplex PCR, the TCRdb table keeps only in-frame clones and is missing some. This table holds some 91,000 clones, over 65% found once. The sample taken for sequencing was PBMCs. The receptors derive from a man aged 35-49 years in good health and CMV-seronegative.

This clone was seen only once. The rearrangement joins TRBV28 to TRBJ2-7, with 8 bases aligning to TRBD1. The ends lost 5 bases at V and 5 bases at J; junction bases unmatched: 2. In germline, CDR1 is MDHEN, CDR2 SYDVKM. CDR3 length: 12 residues. The CDR3: CASSPTGDEQYF. As DNA, the CDR3 is TGTGCCAGCAGTCCGACAGGGGACGAGCAGTACTTC.

This clone came up once. The chain uses TRBV10-3 and TRBJ1-1; D gene unclear. This CDR3 has 14 amino acids. The germline V gene encodes CDR1 ENHRY and CDR2 SYGVKD. The germline V and J ends were trimmed by 5 bases and 5 bases, with 15 bases remaining between them. CDR3 in amino acids: CAISFQRSTTEAFF. CDR3 in DNA: TGTGCCATCAGTTTTCAGCGGTCGACAACTGAAGCTTTCTTT.

The V gene is TRBV30, the J gene TRBJ1-6; D call uncertain. The CDR3 runs to 14 residues. The germline CDR1 and CDR2 sequences are GTSNPN and SVGIG (reference sequence). The V gene lost 4 bases and the J gene lost 8 bases, with 15 bases spanning the gap. The CDR3 nucleotides are TGTGCCTGGAAGGATGGAGGGTTTTATTCACCCCTCCACTTT. It yields the protein CAWKDGGFYSPLHF.

This clone was found a few times. V usage is TRBV6-4 and J usage is TRBJ2-3; 7 positions agree with TRBD2. Germline V CDR1 and CDR2: MRHNA, SNTAGT. With V trimmed by 5 bases and J by 4 bases, 3 bases remained unmatched. The CDR3 is 13 amino acids. The CDR3 DNA is TGTGCCAGCAGTAGCGGGGAAGCAGATACGCAGTATTTT. It translates to CASSSGEADTQYF.

The J gene is TRBJ2-1, the V gene TRBV14, with D possibly TRBD2 on 7 matching bases. V lost 5 bases, J lost 5 bases, and 16 bases lay in between. The germline gives CDR1 SGHDN, CDR2 FVKESK. The CDR3 is made up of 15 amino acids. CDR3 nucleotides: TGTGCCAGCAGCTCTAGGGGGGGTAGGGACAATGAGCAGTTCTTC. It translates to CASSSRGGRDNEQFF.

The table lists this clone with a few counts. The J gene is TRBJ1-6, the V gene TRBV27, with a weak D call TRBD1 (5 bases). This CDR3 region has 12 residues. CDR1 is MNHEY and CDR2 is SMNVEV in the germline V gene (reference sequence). V was cut by 4 bases and J by 9 bases, with 7 bases left in between. The CDR3 loop reads CASSYGASPLHF. The CDR3 coding sequence is TGTGCCAGCAGTTATGGGGCTTCACCCCTCCACTTT.

This chain joins TRBV5-4 and TRBJ2-6; 15 bases match TRBD2. V was clipped by 4 bases and J by 0 bases; unmatched bases: 5. Germline V CDR1 and CDR2: SGHNT, YYREEE (reference sequence). This CDR3 comprises 19 residues. The CDR3 nucleotides are TGTGCCAGCAGCACGGGACTAGCGGGGGGTACCTCTGGGGCCAACGTCCTGACTTTC. This gives the protein CASSTGLAGGTSGANVLTF.

The chain recombines TRBV7-3 with TRBJ2-2, with 9 bases lining up with TRBD1. This CDR3 contains 17 residues. V was pared by 1 base and J by 4 bases, with 7 bases of the junction left unmatched. The germline V gene has CDR1 SGHTA and CDR2 FQGTGA. CDR3 bases: TGTGCCAGCAGCTTAAGTGGACAGGGGATAACCACCGGGGAGCTGTTTTTT. Translating gives CASSLSGQGITTGELFF.

The genes are TRBV5-1 and TRBJ2-7; the match to TRBD1 covers 9 bases. With 0 bases clipped from V and 6 bases from J, the junction kept 7 bases outside the gene matches. The V gene's germline CDR1 is SGHRS and CDR2 YFSETQ. This CDR3 has 15 residues. CDR3 sequence reads: CASSLAPTGGGEQYF. In nucleotides, the CDR3 is TGCGCCAGCAGCTTGGCCCCGACAGGGGGTGGCGAGCAGTACTTC.

This chain links TRBV5-1 with TRBJ2-3, with D uncertain. V was trimmed by 4 bases and J by 0 bases, leaving 6 bases between them. CDR3 length: 13 amino acids. Germline CDR1 is SGHRS and CDR2 is YFSETQ. The CDR3 protein is CASSLSSTDTQYF. The CDR3 region has the DNA TGCGCCAGCAGCCTTTCCAGCACAGATACGCAGTATTTT. The full variable domain, completed using reference TRBV5-1 and TRBJ2-3, is KAGVTQTPRYLIKTRGQQVTLSCSPISGHRSVSWYQQTPGQGLQFLFEYFSETQRNKGNFPGRFSGRQFSNSRSEMNVSTLELGDSALYLCASSLSSTDTQYFGPGTRLTVL.